This T cell receptor beta chain was captured in a study of blood T cell repertoires in COVID-19. Profiled with immunoSEQ multiplex PCR; TCRdb holds only in-frame clones, not every one. Among under 450,000 clones, roughly four fifths were seen once, and the ten largest hold approximately 4.7%. Germline assignment: CDR1 ENHRY and CDR2 SYGVKD. The length of the CDR3 is 15 residues. V lost 4 bases and J 2 bases, leaving 13 bases between the germline ends. This TCR was recovered from a woman aged 45-60 years who had recovered from COVID-19. Sequencing was carried out using PBMCs or T cells enriched from blood (not recorded which). The V call is TRBV10-3, the J call TRBJ2-3; the D gene is possibly TRBD1 (6 bases). The DNA of the CDR3 is TGTGCCATCAGTGGGGACAAGAAAAACACAGATACGCAGTATTTT. Translated, it gives CAISGDKKNTDTQYF.